Sequencing of this TCR beta chain was carried out in a study of control samples from healthy donors and cancer patients. In germline, CDR1 is LNHDA, CDR2 SQIVND (reference sequence). Trimming took 3 bases from V and 5 from J; bases not matched to a gene: 8. The CDR3 is 15 amino acids. Clones were sequenced by immunoSEQ multiplex PCR, and TCRdb holds only the in-frame ones, with some missing. The sample lists 50,000 to 65,000 clones, around 93% occurring once. The chain recombines TRBV19 with TRBJ2-7; 9 nucleotides align to TRBD1. The sequence derives from a man younger than 45 with colorectal cancer. Sequenced input: PBMCs. The DNA of the CDR3 is TGTGCCAGTAGTATGCTGGGACAGGGAAGGGACGAGCAGTACTTC. This gives the protein CASSMLGQGRDEQYF.